The TCR beta chain under discussion was sequenced for a study of identifying expanded T cells in peripheral blood. Trimming removed 6 bases from V and 0 bases from J; junction bases left unmatched: 7. The CDR3 consists of 15 residues. Germline lookup yields CDR1 SGHDT and CDR2 YYEEEE. TCRdb's copy holds only in-frame clones and misses some; the assay was immunoSEQ multiplex PCR. The sample has about 53,000 clones, about four fifths seen once; the top ten hold under 20%. During the collection period, no donor immune events like infections were recorded. Sequences were obtained from blood. The V call is TRBV5-6, the J call TRBJ1-1; 8 nucleotides agree with TRBD1. The source of this sequence is a person between 18 and 69 years old in good health. The CDR3 DNA reads TGTGCCAGCACCAATACAGGGGGGGTGAACACTGAAGCTTTCTTT. Its protein product is CASTNTGGVNTEAFF.